Presented here are 22 T cell receptor beta chains from one specimen sequenced in a study of memory CD4+ T cells and cytomegalovirus serostatus. Single viable CD3+CD4+CD8-CD45RO+ cells were sorted as the memory CD4+ T cells. Profiling relied on immunoSEQ multiplex PCR, and the TCRdb table lists in-frame clones only, not all of them. Of 80,000 to 100,000 clones in the sample, about four fifths were seen once. Sequencing used memory CD4+ T cells from blood. The receptors were sampled from an adult in good health and CMV-seropositive.

This chain uses TRBV5-4 with TRBJ2-2; 7 positions agree with TRBD1. Germline V gives CDR1 SGHNT, CDR2 YYREEE (reference sequence). The CDR3 runs 16 residues. J gave up 0 bases and V 0 bases, and 2 bases lay outside the gene matches. The chain's CDR3 is CASSLVGTANTGELFF. CDR3 bases: TGTGCCAGCAGCTTGGTGGGGACAGCGAACACCGGGGAGCTGTTTTTT.

The chain employs TRBV19 and TRBJ2-3; 9 nucleotides align to TRBD1. Germline V lookup: CDR1 LNHDA, CDR2 SQIVND (reference sequence). The CDR3 spans 15 residues. Trimming cost V 6 bases and J 1 base; bases outside gene matches: 5. CDR3 nucleotide sequence: TGTGCCAGTAGACGCCGGGACAGGGGCACAGATACGCAGTATTTT. As protein: CASRRRDRGTDTQYF.

The chain couples TRBV28 to TRBJ1-5, with D unclear. Trimming took 5 bases from V and 2 from J, leaving 16 bases between them. CDR1 and CDR2 from the germline V gene are MDHEN and SYDVKM. The CDR3 consists of 16 residues. CDR3 DNA: TGTGCCAGCAGTCGATACAGAGGGTATGGCAATCAGCCCCAGCATTTT. This codes for CASSRYRGYGNQPQHF. Drawing the rest from reference TRBV28 and TRBJ1-5, the complete variable domain is DVKVTQSSRYLVKRTGEKVFLECVQDMDHENMFWYRQDPGLGLRLIYFSYDVKMKEKGDIPEGYSVSREKKERFSLILESASTNQTSMYLCASSRYRGYGNQPQHFGDGTRLSIL.

V is TRBV5-3 and J is TRBJ2-3; D may be TRBD2 (6 bases). TRBV5-3 is known as an ORF, though its function is uncertain. The CDR3 is 18 amino acids. V dropped 0 bases and J dropped 5 bases, with 22 bases sitting between them. The CDR3 here is CARSLGGVAEVPVDTQYF. The CDR3 DNA reads TGTGCCAGAAGCTTGGGGGGCGTAGCGGAGGTACCCGTAGATACGCAGTATTTT.

CDR3 loop: CASSPPGVAGGYNEQFF. The CDR3 DNA follows: TGTGCCAGCAGCCCCCCGGGAGTAGCGGGAGGGTACAATGAGCAGTTCTTC. The genes are TRBV7-9 and TRBJ2-1; TRBD2 matches at 11 bases. The CDR3 sequence is 17 residues long. After removal of 5 bases from V and 4 bases from J, the junction contained 10 bases not matched to a gene. Germline V lookup: CDR1 SEHNR, CDR2 FQNEAQ (reference sequence).

This chain links TRBV7-8 with TRBJ2-3; D possibly uses TRBD1 or TRBD2 (5 bases each). Trimming shortened V by 5 bases and J by 4 bases, and 19 bases separated the two germline ends. The CDR3 consists of 16 residues. CDR1 SGHVS and CDR2 FQNEAQ come from the germline V gene. The CDR3 sequence: CASSASGTRSPDTQYF. CDR3 in DNA: TGTGCCAGCAGCGCCTCCGGGACCCGCTCCCCAGATACGCAGTATTTT.

This clone has only a few counts. This chain joins TRBV7-2 and TRBJ1-1, with D uncertain. V dropped 1 base and J dropped 10 bases, with 13 bases sitting between them. Germline lookup yields CDR1 SGHTA and CDR2 FQGNSA. This CDR3 has 13 amino acids. The CDR3 sequence: CASSLGRLIGAFF. In nucleotides, the CDR3 is TGTGCCAGCAGCTTAGGCCGGCTCATAGGAGCTTTCTTT.

In this sample, this clone turned up once. The chain couples TRBV5-1 to TRBJ1-1, with D possibly being TRBD1 (6 bases). Germline-derived CDR1 and CDR2 are SGHRS and YFSETQ. The CDR3 totals 16 residues. Trimming took off 2 bases at V and 1 base at J, with 15 bases between the two ends. Here the CDR3 DNA reads TGCGCCAGCAGCTTATCGGGACACCTGAAGAACACTGAAGCTTTCTTT. Protein: CASSLSGHLKNTEAFF.

The chain joins TRBV5-1 to TRBJ2-1, with TRBD2 matching over 9 bases. V lost 0 bases to trimming and J lost 2 bases; unmatched junction nucleotides: 6. CDR1 is SGHRS and CDR2 is YFSETQ in the germline V gene. The CDR3 sequence is 17 residues long. CDR3 nucleotides: TGCGCCAGCAGCTTGGGAGGCGGGAGGGTCGCCTACAATGAGCAGTTCTTC. Translated: CASSLGGGRVAYNEQFF.

This clone was counted only a few times. V usage is TRBV7-8 and J usage is TRBJ2-7; TRBD2 is a possible D gene (6 bases). CDR3 size: 16 residues. V was trimmed by 1 base and J by 0 bases, leaving 13 bases between them. Germline loops: CDR1 SGHVS, CDR2 FQNEAQ. CDR3 sequence: CASSLGWRGNSYEQYF. The CDR3 DNA sequence: TGTGCCAGCAGCTTAGGATGGCGGGGTAACTCCTACGAGCAGTACTTC.

The chain couples TRBV5-1 to TRBJ1-4; D is unresolved. Germline lookup yields CDR1 SGHRS and CDR2 YFSETQ. The V gene lost 0 bases and the J gene lost 3 bases, with 6 bases spanning the gap. The CDR3 spans 14 residues. The DNA for the CDR3 is TGCGCCAGCAGCTTGGACCAGTCTAATGAAAAACTGTTTTTT. It codes for CASSLDQSNEKLFF.

This chain joins TRBV11-2 and TRBJ2-3; D is unresolved. The CDR3 loop spans 16 amino acids. Trimming cost V 1 base and J 2 bases, with 13 bases left between them. The germline CDR1 and CDR2 sequences are SGHAT and FQNNGV. CDR3 nucleotide sequence: TGTGCCAGCAGCTTAGGTCCGTGGGCCTCCACAGATACGCAGTATTTT. It encodes CASSLGPWASTDTQYF.

The V and J genes are TRBV28 and TRBJ2-7, with D possibly being TRBD1 (6 bases). V was pared by 5 bases and J by 9 bases, with 29 bases between. The CDR3 totals 17 residues. The germline CDR1 and CDR2 sequences are MDHEN and SYDVKM. CDR3 sequence reads: CASSPPGTPGQLRGQYF. The CDR3 DNA is TGTGCCAGCAGTCCCCCCGGGACCCCAGGACAGCTACGAGGGCAGTACTTC.

V and J are TRBV4-2 and TRBJ2-2, with TRBD2 as a possible D gene (6 bases). CDR1 LGHNA and CDR2 YNFKEQ come from the germline V gene. CDR3 length: 16 amino acids. V dropped 1 base and J dropped 5 bases, with 14 bases sitting between them. This CDR3 is CASSQVSGDGTGELFF. CDR3 in DNA: TGTGCCAGCAGCCAAGTCTCGGGAGATGGGACCGGGGAGCTGTTTTTT.

V is TRBV4-3 and J is TRBJ2-7, with 7 bases lining up with TRBD1. The CDR3 is 14 residues long. In germline, CDR1 is LGHNA, CDR2 YSLEER. V shed 5 bases, J shed 4 bases, and the junction held 8 bases outside the gene matches. CDR3 sequence reads: CASSVETGSYEQYF. CDR3 nucleotides: TGCGCCAGCAGCGTTGAGACAGGGTCTTACGAGCAGTACTTC.

V gene TRBV28 combines with J gene TRBJ1-5; 8 positions match TRBD1. This CDR3 region has 14 residues. CDR1 MDHEN and CDR2 SYDVKM come from the germline V gene. V shed 6 bases and J 3 bases; nucleotides not matched to a gene: 4. CDR3 DNA: TGTGCCAGCAGCTCAGGGGGCAACAATCAGCCCCAGCATTTT. Its protein is CASSSGGNNQPQHF.

The chain uses TRBV14 and TRBJ2-7; D is unclear. This CDR3 is built from 16 residues. CDR1 and CDR2 (germline): SGHDN, FVKESK. The ends were cut back, 0 bases at V and 2 bases at J, with 14 bases in the middle. The CDR3, as DNA: TGTGCCAGCAGCCAAGATGAGGTATACTCCCCCTACGAGCAGTACTTC. It translates to CASSQDEVYSPYEQYF. Variable domain in full (rest from reference TRBV14 and TRBJ2-7): EAGVTQFPSHSVIEKGQTVTLRCDPISGHDNLYWYRRVMGKEIKFLLHFVKESKQDESGMPNNRFLAERTGGTYSTLKVQPAELEDSGVYFCASSQDEVYSPYEQYFGPGTRLTVT.

The J gene is TRBJ2-5, the V gene TRBV2; 12 bases line up with TRBD2. Germline CDR1 is SNHLY and CDR2 is FYNNEI. Losses at the gene ends were 4 bases for V and 0 bases for J; bases not matched to a gene: 6. This CDR3 region has 17 residues. CDR3 DNA sequence: TGTGCCAGCAGTGGTTGGCTAGCGGGAGGGTACCAAGAGACCCAGTACTTC. This encodes CASSGWLAGGYQETQYF.

The chain joins TRBV7-9 to TRBJ1-4, with D maybe TRBD1 (6 bases). Germline CDR1 is SEHNR and CDR2 is FQNEAQ (reference sequence). The V gene lost 3 bases and the J gene lost 8 bases, with 19 bases spanning the gap. The length of the CDR3 is 16 residues. In DNA, the CDR3 is TGTGCCAGCAGCTTGGCAACCGGGACATCGAGGGAAAAACTGTTTTTT. Its protein product is CASSLATGTSREKLFF.

The rearrangement uses TRBV11-2 and TRBJ1-1, with D hard to call. V lost 3 bases and J 4 bases, leaving 15 bases between the germline ends. CDR3 size: 15 residues. Germline V CDR1 and CDR2: SGHAT, FQNNGV. The DNA for the CDR3 is TGTGCCAGCAGCTTCCTCGTCCTTTCACCCACTGAAGCTTTCTTT. It encodes CASSFLVLSPTEAFF.

This chain connects TRBV9 to TRBJ2-1, with 8 bases matching TRBD2. From germline, CDR1 is SGDLS and CDR2 YYNGEE. V lost 4 bases and J lost 6; bases outside the gene matches: 12. CDR3 length: 16 residues. CDR3 sequence: CASSSHGRESGNEQFF. CDR3 coding DNA: TGTGCCAGCAGCTCGCACGGGAGGGAGTCAGGCAATGAGCAGTTCTTC.

The CDR3 spells CASVSGTLYTDTQYF. CDR3 in DNA: TGCGCCAGCGTTTCCGGGACACTTTACACAGATACGCAGTATTTT. This sequence joins TRBV5-1 and TRBJ2-3; D may be TRBD1 (6 bases). The CDR3 totals 15 residues. CDR1 and CDR2 from the germline V gene are SGHRS and YFSETQ. The V end lost 7 bases, the J end lost 2 bases, and 17 bases lay between the germline ends.